This entry describes one TCR beta chain. The sample is drawn from a study of blood T cell repertoires in COVID-19. Clones were sequenced by immunoSEQ multiplex PCR, and TCRdb holds only the in-frame ones, with some missing. Among fewer than 30,000 clones listed, 75% to 85% were seen once. CDR1 and CDR2 (germline): MNHNY, SVGAGI (reference sequence). The CDR3 extends over 15 amino acids. V lost 4 bases, J lost 6 bases, and 9 bases stayed unmatched. The sequencing input was peripheral blood. The V gene is TRBV6-6, the J gene TRBJ1-5; TRBD1 agrees at 7 bases. The receptor comes from a human donor in a cohort sampled during active COVID-19. CDR3 sequence (DNA): TGTGCCAGCAGTTTAGGGACAGCCCCGTCTCAGCCCCAGCATTTT. It translates to CASSLGTAPSQPQHF.